One T cell receptor beta chain is described in this entry. Its matching antigen is unknown. Trimming pared 8 bases from V and 5 bases from J, leaving 13 bases between. Germline CDR1 is ENHRY and CDR2 is SYGVKD. This CDR3 has 12 residues. The sample originates from a study of shared clonotypes between healthy human individuals. Notes on the study in general: Some clonotypes were shared by all four sorted-subset donors, while others were not shared. The non-shared ones had lower generation probabilities than the shared ones. Expectations were that clonotype sharing among donors would be affected by sequencing depth. Among the subsets, naive ones generally showed larger estimated richness than memory ones.

The study ran the assay at deep level. Method: immunoSEQ multiplex PCR; TCRdb's copy keeps in-frame clones and lacks some. The sample holds 850,000 to 1,200,000 clones, 75% seen once. This chain joins TRBV10-3 and TRBJ2-7; D is uncertain. Sequencing used memory CD4+ T cells sorted from blood. The subset is: CD45RA-negative fraction. The TCR originated in a man aged 18 to 30 in good health. The CDR3 here is CAIAPDGHEQYF. The CDR3 DNA follows: TGTGCCATCGCGCCCGACGGACACGAGCAGTACTTC.